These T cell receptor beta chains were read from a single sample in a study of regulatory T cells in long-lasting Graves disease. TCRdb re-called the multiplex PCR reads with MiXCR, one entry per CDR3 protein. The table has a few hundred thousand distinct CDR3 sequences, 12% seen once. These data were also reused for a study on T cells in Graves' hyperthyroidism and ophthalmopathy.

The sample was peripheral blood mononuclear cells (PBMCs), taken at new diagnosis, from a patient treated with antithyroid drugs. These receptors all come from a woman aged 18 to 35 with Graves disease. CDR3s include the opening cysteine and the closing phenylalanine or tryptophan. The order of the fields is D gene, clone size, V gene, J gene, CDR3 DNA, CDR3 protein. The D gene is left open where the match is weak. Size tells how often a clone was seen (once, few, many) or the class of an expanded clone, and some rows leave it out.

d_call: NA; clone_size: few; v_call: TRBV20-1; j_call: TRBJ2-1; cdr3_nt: TGCAGTGAGATTCCGGGACTCCCGAGAGGCGATGAGCAGTTCTTC; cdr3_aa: CSEIPGLPRGDEQFF
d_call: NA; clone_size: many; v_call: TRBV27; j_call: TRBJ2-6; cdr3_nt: TGTGCCAGCAGCTTATCTGGGGCCAACGTCCTGACTTTC; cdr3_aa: CASSLSGANVLTF
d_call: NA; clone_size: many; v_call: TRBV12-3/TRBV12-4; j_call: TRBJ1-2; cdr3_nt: TGTGCCAGCAGTTTGGGTAGCTATGGCTACACCTTC; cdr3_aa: CASSLGSYGYTF
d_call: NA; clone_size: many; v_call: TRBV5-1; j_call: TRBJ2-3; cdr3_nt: TGCGCCAGCAAAGCGGGTCGAGGGGAGGATACGCAGTATTTT; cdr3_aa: CASKAGRGEDTQYF
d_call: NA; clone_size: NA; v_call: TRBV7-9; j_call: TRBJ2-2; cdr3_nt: TGTGCCGCCACTTTAGCGAACACCGGGGAGCTGTTTTTT; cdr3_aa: CAATLANTGELFF
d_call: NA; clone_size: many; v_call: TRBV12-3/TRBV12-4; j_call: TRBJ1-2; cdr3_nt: TGTGCCAGCAGTTTAGTGACAAGTGGCTACACCTTC; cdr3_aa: CASSLVTSGYTF
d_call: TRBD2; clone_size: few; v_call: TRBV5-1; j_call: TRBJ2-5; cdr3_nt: TGCGCCAGCAGCTGGGGACTAGCGGGAGCCACTTCCCAAGAGACCCAGTACTTC; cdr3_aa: CASSWGLAGATSQETQYF
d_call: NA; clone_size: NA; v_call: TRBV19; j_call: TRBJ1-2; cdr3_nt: TGTGCCAGTAGTACCGGAGGATTTGGTGGCTACACCTTC; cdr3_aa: CASSTGGFGGYTF
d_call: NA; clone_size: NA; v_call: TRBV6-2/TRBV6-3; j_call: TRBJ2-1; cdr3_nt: TGTGCCAGCAGCAAAAGGGGACCGTCGAACCCCTCTGAGCAGTTCTTC; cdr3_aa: CASSKRGPSNPSEQFF
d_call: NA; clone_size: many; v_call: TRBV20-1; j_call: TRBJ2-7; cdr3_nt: TGCAGCGTAGAGAGGCCGGGGAGAGCGGTCGAGCAGTACTTC; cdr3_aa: CSVERPGRAVEQYF
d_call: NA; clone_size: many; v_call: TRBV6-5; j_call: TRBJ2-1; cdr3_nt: TGTGCCAGCAGTTACTATGTGCACTCCTACAATGAGCAGTTCTTC; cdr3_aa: CASSYYVHSYNEQFF
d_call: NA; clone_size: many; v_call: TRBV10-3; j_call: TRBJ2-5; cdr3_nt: TGTGCCATCAGTGTATCGGCAGGGCAAGAGACCCAGTACTTC; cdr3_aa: CAISVSAGQETQYF
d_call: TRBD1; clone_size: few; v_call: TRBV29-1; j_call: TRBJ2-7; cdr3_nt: TGCAGCGTTGAAGGAGGACAGGACGGCTACGAGCAGTACTTC; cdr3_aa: CSVEGGQDGYEQYF
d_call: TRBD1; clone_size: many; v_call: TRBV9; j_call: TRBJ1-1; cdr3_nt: TGTGCCAGCAGCGTAGGACAGGGCTCTGGGAACACTGAAGCTTTCTTT; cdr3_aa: CASSVGQGSGNTEAFF
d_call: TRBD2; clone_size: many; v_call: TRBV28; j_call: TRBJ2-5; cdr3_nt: TGTGCCAGCAGTTGGTTGGGCGGGAGCTTCCAAGAGACCCAGTACTTC; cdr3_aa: CASSWLGGSFQETQYF
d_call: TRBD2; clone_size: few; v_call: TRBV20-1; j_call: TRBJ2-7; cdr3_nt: TGCAGTGCTCATAGCGGGAGGGCCGTAAGCGAGCAGTACTTC; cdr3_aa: CSAHSGRAVSEQYF
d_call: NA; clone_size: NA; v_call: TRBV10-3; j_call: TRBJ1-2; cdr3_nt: TGTGCCATGTCCGGGGGCAACTATGGCTACACCTTC; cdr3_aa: CAMSGGNYGYTF